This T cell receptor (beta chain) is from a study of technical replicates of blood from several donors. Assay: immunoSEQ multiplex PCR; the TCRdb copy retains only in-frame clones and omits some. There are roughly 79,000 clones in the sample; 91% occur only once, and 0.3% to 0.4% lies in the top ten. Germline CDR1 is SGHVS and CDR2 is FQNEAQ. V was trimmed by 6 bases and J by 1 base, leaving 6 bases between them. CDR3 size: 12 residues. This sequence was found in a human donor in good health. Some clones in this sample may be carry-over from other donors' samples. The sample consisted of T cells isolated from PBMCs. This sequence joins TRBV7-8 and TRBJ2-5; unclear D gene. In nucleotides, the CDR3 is TGTGCCAGCAGTTGGCCCCAAGAGACCCAGTACTTC. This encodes CASSWPQETQYF.